The 14 T cell receptor beta chains reported below all come from one sample, sequenced in a study of cytomegalovirus exposure and HLA in healthy donors. PCR was performed using 60 Vbeta and 13 Jbeta primers. Sequencing was performed with immunoSEQ multiplex PCR; in TCRdb, only in-frame clones are kept and a portion is missing. The sample yields 95,000 to 100,000 clones, 60% to 75% seen once. Sample: PBMCs. The origin of the receptors is a man between 50 and 59 years old in good health and CMV-seronegative.

This clone appeared once. J is TRBJ2-3 and V is TRBV4-3; D perhaps matches TRBD2 (5 bases). Deletions cut 0 bases from V and 12 bases from J, with 16 bases between. This CDR3 contains 14 residues. Germline V gives CDR1 LGHNA, CDR2 YSLEER. The CDR3 loop reads CASSQEGIQRKQYF. In DNA form, the CDR3 reads TGCGCCAGCAGCCAAGAAGGGATCCAGCGGAAACAGTATTTT.

V is TRBV7-2 and J is TRBJ2-5; 8 nucleotides agree with TRBD2. Germline V lookup: CDR1 SGHTA, CDR2 FQGNSA. This CDR3 spans 15 amino acids. V lost 6 bases, J lost 7 bases, and 13 bases stayed unmatched. This CDR3 reads CASSQLAGFSVTQYF. DNA for the CDR3: TGTGCCAGCAGTCAGCTAGCGGGCTTCTCCGTGACCCAGTACTTC.

The CDR3 DNA is TGCGCCAGCAGTGCCACAGGGGGATACGAGCAGTACTTC. Translating it yields CASSATGGYEQYF. This chain joins TRBV10-2 and TRBJ2-7; 8 positions agree with TRBD1. CDR1 and CDR2 (germline): WSHSY, SAAADI. The CDR3 consists of 13 residues. Trimming took 4 bases from V and 4 from J; bases not matched to a gene: 3.

This chain uses TRBV7-2 with TRBJ2-4; 12 bases are a match to TRBD2. Germline V gives CDR1 SGHTA, CDR2 FQGNSA. V shed 0 bases and J 3 bases; nucleotides not matched to a gene: 3. The CDR3 is 17 amino acids. This chain's CDR3 is CASSLALTSGGKNIQYF. The CDR3 region has the DNA TGTGCCAGCAGCTTAGCCCTGACTAGCGGGGGCAAAAACATTCAGTACTTC.

The gene calls are TRBV18 and TRBJ1-4; 7 bases align to TRBD1. This CDR3 contains 15 residues. V lost 3 bases, J lost 7 bases, and 8 bases stayed unmatched. The germline V gene has CDR1 KGHSH and CDR2 LQKENI. CDR3 protein: CASSPSIQGIEKLFF. The CDR3 DNA is TGTGCCAGCTCACCCAGCATACAGGGGATTGAAAAACTGTTTTTT.

This clone was counted between two and nine times. J is TRBJ1-2 and V is TRBV6-1; a possible D gene is TRBD1 (6 bases). The V gene lost 4 bases and the J gene lost 0 bases, with 12 bases spanning the gap. CDR1 is MNHNS and CDR2 is SASEGT in the germline V gene. The CDR3 is 15 amino acids. The CDR3 is CASSGRTDTNYGYTF. The DNA for the CDR3 is TGTGCCAGCAGTGGACGGACAGACACTAACTATGGCTACACCTTC.

With respect to this clone: A junction end diverges from the germline sequence, so it may reflect a read error. This rearrangement joins TRBV7-9 to TRBJ1-6; 8 bases line up with TRBD1. Germline V gene sequence: CDR1 SEHNR, CDR2 FQNEAQ (reference sequence). This CDR3 has 16 amino acids. The CDR3 DNA follows: TGTTCCAGCAGCTTAGAGGACAGGGAGGGTAATTCACCCCTCCACTTT. It is translated as CSSSLEDREGNSPLHF. Filled out from reference TRBV7-9 and TRBJ1-6, the complete variable domain reads DTGVSQNPRHKITKRGQNVTFRCDPISEHNRLYWYRQTLGQGPEFLTYFQNEAQLEKSRLLSDRFSAERPKGSFSTLEIQRTEQGDSAMYLCSSSLEDREGNSPLHFGNGTRLTVT.

The chain joins TRBV4-3 to TRBJ2-7, with 12 positions matching TRBD2. Looked up from germline, CDR1 is LGHNA and CDR2 is YSLEER. The CDR3 has 14 amino acids. The V gene end was trimmed by 3 bases and the J gene end by 3 bases; junction bases not matched to a gene: 0. CDR3 DNA sequence: TGCGCCAGCAGCCAGGGACTAGCGGGCTACGAGCAGTACTTC. Residues: CASSQGLAGYEQYF.

J is TRBJ1-1 and V is TRBV10-3, with TRBD1 identical over 7 bases. Germline V gene data show CDR1 as ENHRY and CDR2 as SYGVKD. The CDR3 has 13 amino acids. V shed 2 bases and J 10 bases; nucleotides not matched to a gene: 7. The CDR3 nucleotides read TGTGCCATCAGTGAGCGGGACAGTGCGGGAGCTTTCTTT. It specifies CAISERDSAGAFF.

This clone came up once. The genes are TRBV19 and TRBJ2-2, with TRBD2 matching 8 bases. From germline, CDR1 is LNHDA and CDR2 SQIVND (reference sequence). The CDR3 has 15 amino acids. J lost 5 bases, V lost 1 base, and 3 bases had no gene match. The CDR3 nucleotides read TGTGCCAGTAGTATAGGTGCGGGAGGTACCGGGGAGCTGTTTTTT. Amino acids: CASSIGAGGTGELFF.

The genes are TRBV9 and TRBJ2-1, with TRBD2 matching 8 bases. Looked up from germline, CDR1 is SGDLS and CDR2 is YYNGEE. There are 15 residues in the CDR3. The J segment lost 10 bases and the V segment lost 3 bases, leaving 12 bases of the junction unmatched. The CDR3 DNA reads TGTGCCAGCAGCGCTCACCTGGGACTAGGGGACGAGCAGTTCTTC. It is translated as CASSAHLGLGDEQFF.

This chain uses TRBV19 with TRBJ2-7; D unresolved. Germline CDR1 and CDR2: LNHDA and SQIVND (reference sequence). There are 14 residues in the CDR3. Deletions cut 5 bases from V and 5 bases from J, with 16 bases between. CDR3 region: CASSGHRPPDEQYF. The CDR3 DNA follows: TGTGCCAGTAGTGGGCACCGCCCCCCGGACGAGCAGTACTTC.

V gene TRBV10-1 combines with J gene TRBJ1-2, with D unresolved. V shed 10 bases and J shed 2 bases, with 17 bases lying between them. This CDR3 comprises 14 residues. CDR1 is WNHNN and CDR2 is SYGVQD in the germline V gene (reference sequence). The CDR3 sequence: CANFVYRVNYGYTF. For the CDR3, the DNA is TGCGCCAACTTTGTTTATAGAGTCAACTATGGCTACACCTTC.

V and J are TRBV19 and TRBJ2-7; 7 nucleotides line up with TRBD2. CDR3 length: 15 amino acids. The trim removed 7 bases at V and 1 base at J, leaving 10 bases unmatched. Germline lookup yields CDR1 LNHDA and CDR2 SQIVND (reference sequence). In nucleotides, the CDR3 is TGTGCCAGTAAGTTGGGGCGGGAGAGGTCCTACGAGCAGTACTTC. Encoded protein: CASKLGRERSYEQYF.